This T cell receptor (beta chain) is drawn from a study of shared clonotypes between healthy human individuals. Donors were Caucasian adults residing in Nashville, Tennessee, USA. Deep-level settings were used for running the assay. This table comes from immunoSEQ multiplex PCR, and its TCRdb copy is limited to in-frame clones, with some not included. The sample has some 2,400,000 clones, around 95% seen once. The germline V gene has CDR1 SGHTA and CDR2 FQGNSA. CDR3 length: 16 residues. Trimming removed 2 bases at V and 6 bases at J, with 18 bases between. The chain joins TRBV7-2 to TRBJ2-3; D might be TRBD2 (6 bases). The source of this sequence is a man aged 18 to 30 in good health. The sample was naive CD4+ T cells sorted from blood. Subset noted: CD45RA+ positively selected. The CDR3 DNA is TGTGCCAGCAGCTTATTTAATCGGGAGTGGGGGGATACGCAGTATTTT. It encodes CASSLFNREWGDTQYF.